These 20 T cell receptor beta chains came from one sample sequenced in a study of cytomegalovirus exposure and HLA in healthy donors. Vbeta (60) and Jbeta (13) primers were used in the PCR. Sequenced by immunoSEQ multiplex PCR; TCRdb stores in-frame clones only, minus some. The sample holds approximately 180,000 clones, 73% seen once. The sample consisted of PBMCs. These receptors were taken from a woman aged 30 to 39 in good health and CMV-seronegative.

In DNA form, the CDR3 reads TGTGCCAGTAGTATATCTACTAGCGGGAGAAGGTATGAGCAGTTCTTC. Protein: CASSISTSGRRYEQFF. V gene TRBV19 combines with J gene TRBJ2-1; 11 bases line up with TRBD2. The J segment lost 8 bases and the V segment lost 2 bases, leaving 8 bases of the junction unmatched. The germline gives CDR1 LNHDA, CDR2 SQIVND (reference sequence). CDR3 length equals 16 residues.

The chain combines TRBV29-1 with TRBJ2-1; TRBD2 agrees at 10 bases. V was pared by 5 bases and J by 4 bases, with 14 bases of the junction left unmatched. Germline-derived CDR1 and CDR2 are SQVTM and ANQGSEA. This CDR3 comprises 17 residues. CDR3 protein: CSVLNRVAGGHYNEQFF. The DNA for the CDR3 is TGCAGCGTTCTCAACAGGGTAGCGGGAGGACATTACAATGAGCAGTTCTTC.

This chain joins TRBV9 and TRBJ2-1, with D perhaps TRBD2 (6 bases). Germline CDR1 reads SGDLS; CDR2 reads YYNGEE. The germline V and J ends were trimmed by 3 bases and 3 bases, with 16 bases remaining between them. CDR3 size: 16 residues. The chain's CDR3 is CASSEDGGTRYNEQFF. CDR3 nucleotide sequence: TGTGCCAGCAGCGAAGACGGCGGGACCCGCTACAATGAGCAGTTCTTC.

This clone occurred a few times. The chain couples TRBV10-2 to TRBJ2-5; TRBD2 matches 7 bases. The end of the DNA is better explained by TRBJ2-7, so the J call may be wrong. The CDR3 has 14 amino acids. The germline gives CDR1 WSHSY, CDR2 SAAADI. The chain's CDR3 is CASRVAGDSYEQYF. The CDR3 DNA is TGCGCCAGCAGGGTCGCGGGGGACTCCTACGAGCAGTACTTC.

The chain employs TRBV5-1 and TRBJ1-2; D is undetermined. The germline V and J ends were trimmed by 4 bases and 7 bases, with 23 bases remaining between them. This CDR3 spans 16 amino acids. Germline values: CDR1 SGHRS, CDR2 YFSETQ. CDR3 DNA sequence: TGCGCCAGCAGCCTCTCGGGTGATGGAGGAGGTCGTGGCTACACCTTC. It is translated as CASSLSGDGGGRGYTF.

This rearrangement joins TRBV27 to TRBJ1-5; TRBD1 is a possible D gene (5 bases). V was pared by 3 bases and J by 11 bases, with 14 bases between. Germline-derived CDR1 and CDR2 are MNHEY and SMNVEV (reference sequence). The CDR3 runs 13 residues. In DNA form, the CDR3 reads TGTGCCAGCAGTTTGATGGGTGCGGGGGCCCAGCATTTT. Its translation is CASSLMGAGAQHF.

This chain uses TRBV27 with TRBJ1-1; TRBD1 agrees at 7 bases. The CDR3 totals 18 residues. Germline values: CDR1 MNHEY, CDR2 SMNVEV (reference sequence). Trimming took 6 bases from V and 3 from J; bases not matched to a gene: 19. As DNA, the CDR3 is TGTGCCAGCAGACACCAGAAGTTGACAGGGATGGGTGACACTGAAGCTTTCTTT. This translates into CASRHQKLTGMGDTEAFF.

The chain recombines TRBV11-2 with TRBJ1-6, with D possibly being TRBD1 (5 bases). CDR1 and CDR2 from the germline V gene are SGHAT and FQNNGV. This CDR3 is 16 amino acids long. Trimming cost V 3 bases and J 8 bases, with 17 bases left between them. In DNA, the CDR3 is TGTGCCAGCAGCTTCGGGATTGGGACTAAGTATTCACCCCTCCACTTT. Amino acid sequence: CASSFGIGTKYSPLHF.

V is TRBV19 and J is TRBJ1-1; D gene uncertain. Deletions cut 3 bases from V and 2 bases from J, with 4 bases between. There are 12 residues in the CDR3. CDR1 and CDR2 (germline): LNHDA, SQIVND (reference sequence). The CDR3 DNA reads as TGTGCCAGTAGTATCGGTAACACTGAAGCTTTCTTT. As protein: CASSIGNTEAFF. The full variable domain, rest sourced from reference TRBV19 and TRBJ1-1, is DGGITQSPKYLFRKEGQNVTLSCEQNLNHDAMYWYRQDPGQGLRLIYYSQIVNDFQKGDIAEGYSVSREKKESFPLTVTSAQKNPTAFYLCASSIGNTEAFFGQGTRLTVV.

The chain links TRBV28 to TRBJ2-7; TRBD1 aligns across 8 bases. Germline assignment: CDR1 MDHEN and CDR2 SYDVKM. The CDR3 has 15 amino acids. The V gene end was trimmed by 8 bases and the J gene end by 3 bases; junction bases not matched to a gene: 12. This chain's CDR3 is CASRSLKTGGYEQYF. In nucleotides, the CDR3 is TGTGCCAGCCGTTCCCTAAAAACAGGGGGCTACGAGCAGTACTTC.

CDR3 sequence (DNA): TGTGCCAGCAGCCCAAGGGGGGGAGGTGGACAGGGGTTCACCACTGAAGCTTTCTTT. Translation gives CASSPRGGGGQGFTTEAFF. The rearrangement uses TRBV7-3 and TRBJ1-1, with 9 positions matching TRBD1. The trim removed 5 bases at V and 4 bases at J, leaving 20 bases unmatched. This CDR3 region has 19 residues. Looked up from germline, CDR1 is SGHTA and CDR2 is FQGTGA.

DNA for the CDR3: TGTGCCAGCAGCTTAGGGACTAGCGGGAGTGGTGAGCAGTTCTTC. As protein: CASSLGTSGSGEQFF. The genes are TRBV7-9 and TRBJ2-1; 13 nucleotides match TRBD2. Trimming removed 1 base from V and 9 bases from J; junction bases left unmatched: 3. The CDR3 extends over 15 amino acids. CDR1 SEHNR and CDR2 FQNEAQ come from the germline V gene (reference sequence).

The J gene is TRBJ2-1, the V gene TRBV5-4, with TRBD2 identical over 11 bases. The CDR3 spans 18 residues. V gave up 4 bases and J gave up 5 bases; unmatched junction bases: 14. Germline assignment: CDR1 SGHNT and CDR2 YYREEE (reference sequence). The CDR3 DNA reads TGTGCCAGCAGCCCGACCCGCCTAGCGGGAGGTCTAAACAATGAGCAGTTCTTC. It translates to CASSPTRLAGGLNNEQFF.

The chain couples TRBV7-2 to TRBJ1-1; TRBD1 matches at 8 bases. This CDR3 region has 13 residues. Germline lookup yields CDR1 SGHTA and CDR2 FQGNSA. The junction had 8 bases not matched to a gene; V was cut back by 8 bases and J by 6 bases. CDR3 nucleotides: TGTGCCAGCCTTTGGACAGGGTACGCTGAAGCTTTCTTT. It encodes CASLWTGYAEAFF.

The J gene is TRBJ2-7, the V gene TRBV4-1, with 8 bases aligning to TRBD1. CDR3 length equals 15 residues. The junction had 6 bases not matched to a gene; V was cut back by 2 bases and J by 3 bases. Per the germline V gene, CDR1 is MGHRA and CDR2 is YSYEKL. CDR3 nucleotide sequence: TGCGCCAGCAGCCAACCCCCGACAGGGGTCTACGAGCAGTACTTC. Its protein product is CASSQPPTGVYEQYF.

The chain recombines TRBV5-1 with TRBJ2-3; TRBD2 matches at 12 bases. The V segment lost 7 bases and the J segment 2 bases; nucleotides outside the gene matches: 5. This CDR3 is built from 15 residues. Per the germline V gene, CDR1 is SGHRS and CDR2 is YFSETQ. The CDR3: CASRRLAGATDTQYF. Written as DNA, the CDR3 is TGCGCCAGCCGACGACTAGCGGGGGCCACAGATACGCAGTATTTT.

The CDR3 is CASSPGGQGLYEQYF. Here the CDR3 DNA reads TGTGCCAGCAGCCCCGGGGGACAGGGGCTCTACGAGCAGTACTTC. This sequence joins TRBV9 and TRBJ2-7; 10 bases are shared with TRBD1. From germline, CDR1 is SGDLS and CDR2 YYNGEE. The ends lost 4 bases at V and 3 bases at J; junction bases unmatched: 7. The CDR3 consists of 15 residues.

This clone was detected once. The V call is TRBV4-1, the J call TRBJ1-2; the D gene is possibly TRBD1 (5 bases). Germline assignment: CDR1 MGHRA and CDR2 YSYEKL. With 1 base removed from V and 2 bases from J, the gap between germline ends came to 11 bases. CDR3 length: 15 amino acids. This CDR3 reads CASSQVGPQNYGYTF. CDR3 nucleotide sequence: TGCGCCAGCAGCCAAGTGGGGCCTCAGAACTATGGCTACACCTTC.

The CDR3 protein is CASRAPRLWPRDKRYGYTF. CDR3 bases: TGCGCCAGCAGGGCCCCGAGGTTGTGGCCCCGGGACAAACGCTATGGCTACACCTTC. The chain combines TRBV23-1 with TRBJ1-2; D is possibly TRBD1 (6 bases). TRBV23-1 qualifies as an ORF whose function is uncertain. V was trimmed by 6 bases and J by 4 bases, leaving 30 bases between them. This CDR3 has 19 amino acids.

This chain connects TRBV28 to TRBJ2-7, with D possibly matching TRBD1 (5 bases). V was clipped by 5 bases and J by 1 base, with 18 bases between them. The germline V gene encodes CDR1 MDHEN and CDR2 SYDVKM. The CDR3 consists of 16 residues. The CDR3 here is CASSGLVGQTSYEQYF. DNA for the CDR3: TGTGCCAGCAGTGGCCTCGTGGGGCAAACATCCTACGAGCAGTACTTC. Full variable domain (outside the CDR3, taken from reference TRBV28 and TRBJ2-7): DVKVTQSSRYLVKRTGEKVFLECVQDMDHENMFWYRQDPGLGLRLIYFSYDVKMKEKGDIPEGYSVSREKKERFSLILESASTNQTSMYLCASSGLVGQTSYEQYFGPGTRLTVT.